The 2 T cell receptor beta chains reported below all come from one sample, sequenced in a study of T-cell memory formation after mild COVID-19. From the 5' RACE reads, TCRdb called clonotypes with MiXCR, one entry per CDR3 protein. The data contain 250,000 to 350,000 distinct CDR3 sequences, around 15% of them singletons. The sequencing sample was made of PBMCs or a T cell subset sorted from them (not recorded which). These receptors were taken from a man aged 18 to 29 who had mild COVID-19 (a few samples of this study predate the infection). Cell type and time point are not known.

For this clonotype: The junction differs from germline at one of its ends, possibly a read error. This sequence joins TRBV7-7 and TRBJ1-2; D remains unclear. Germline V gene sequence: CDR1 SSHAT, CDR2 FNYEAQ (reference sequence). The CDR3 loop spans 14 amino acids. In nucleotides, the CDR3 is TGTGCTAGCAACCGCTCCCCTTCTAACTATGGCTACACCTTC. Encoded protein: CASNRSPSNYGYTF.

This clonotype was counted only a few times. V and J are TRBV7-3 and TRBJ2-1; TRBD2 matches 13 bases. Germline trimming cut 5 bases from V and 6 bases from J; bases unmatched to any gene: 7. The CDR3 totals 16 residues. The germline V gene has CDR1 SGHTA and CDR2 FQGTGA. The CDR3 bases are TGTGCCAGCAGCGCACCAGGACTAGCGGGGGCCAATGAGCAGTTCTTC. Encoded protein: CASSAPGLAGANEQFF.